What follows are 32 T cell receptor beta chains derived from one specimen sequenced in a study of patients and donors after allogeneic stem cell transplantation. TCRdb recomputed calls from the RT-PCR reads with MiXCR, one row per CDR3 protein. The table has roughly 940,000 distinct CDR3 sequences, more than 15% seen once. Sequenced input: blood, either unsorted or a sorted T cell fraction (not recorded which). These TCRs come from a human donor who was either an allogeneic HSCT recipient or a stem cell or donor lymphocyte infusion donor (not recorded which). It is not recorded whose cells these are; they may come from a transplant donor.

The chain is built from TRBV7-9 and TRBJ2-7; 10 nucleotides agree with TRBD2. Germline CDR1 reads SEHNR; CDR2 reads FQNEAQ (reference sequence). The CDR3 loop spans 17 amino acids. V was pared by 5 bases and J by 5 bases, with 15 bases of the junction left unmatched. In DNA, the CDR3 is TGTGCCAGCAGCCTACCCCGGACTAGCGGAGGGGGGGACGAGCAGTACTTC. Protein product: CASSLPRTSGGGDEQYF.

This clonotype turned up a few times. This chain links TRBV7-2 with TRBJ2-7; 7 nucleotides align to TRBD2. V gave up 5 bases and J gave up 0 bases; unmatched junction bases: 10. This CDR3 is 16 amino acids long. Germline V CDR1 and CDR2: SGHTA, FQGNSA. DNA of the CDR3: TGTGCCAGCAGCAGACCCGGGACTACCCCCTCCTACGAGCAGTACTTC. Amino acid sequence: CASSRPGTTPSYEQYF.

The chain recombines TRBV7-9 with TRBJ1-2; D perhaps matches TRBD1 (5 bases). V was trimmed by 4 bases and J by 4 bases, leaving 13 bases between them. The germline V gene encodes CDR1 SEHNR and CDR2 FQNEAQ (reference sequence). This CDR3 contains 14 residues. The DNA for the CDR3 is TGTGCCAGCAGCTACCCGACAGCTTTCTATGGCTACACCTTC. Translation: CASSYPTAFYGYTF.

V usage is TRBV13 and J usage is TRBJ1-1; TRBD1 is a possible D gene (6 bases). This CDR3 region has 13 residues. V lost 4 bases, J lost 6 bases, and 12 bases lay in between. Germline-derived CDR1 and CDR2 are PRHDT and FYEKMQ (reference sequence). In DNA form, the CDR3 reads TGTGCCAGCAGCTCCCGGGGGGCCCCTGAAGCTTTCTTT. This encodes CASSSRGAPEAFF.

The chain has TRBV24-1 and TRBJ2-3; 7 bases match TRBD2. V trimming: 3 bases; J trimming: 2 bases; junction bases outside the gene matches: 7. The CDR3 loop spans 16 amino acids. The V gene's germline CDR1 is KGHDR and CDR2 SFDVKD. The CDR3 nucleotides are TGTGCCACCAGTGATACCCTAGCGGAGCACACAGATACGCAGTATTTT. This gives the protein CATSDTLAEHTDTQYF.

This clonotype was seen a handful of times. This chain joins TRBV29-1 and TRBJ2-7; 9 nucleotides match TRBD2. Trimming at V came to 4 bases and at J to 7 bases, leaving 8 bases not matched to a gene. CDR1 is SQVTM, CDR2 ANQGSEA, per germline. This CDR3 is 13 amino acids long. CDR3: CSVAVAGEGEQYF. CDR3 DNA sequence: TGCAGCGTTGCCGTAGCGGGAGAGGGTGAGCAGTACTTC.

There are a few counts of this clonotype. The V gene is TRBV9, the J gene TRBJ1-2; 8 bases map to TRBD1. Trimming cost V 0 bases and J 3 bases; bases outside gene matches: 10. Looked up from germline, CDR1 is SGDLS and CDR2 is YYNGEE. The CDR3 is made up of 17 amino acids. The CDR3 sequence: CASSVGEGQGAYYGYTF. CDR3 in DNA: TGTGCCAGCAGCGTAGGAGAGGGGCAGGGGGCGTACTATGGCTACACCTTC.

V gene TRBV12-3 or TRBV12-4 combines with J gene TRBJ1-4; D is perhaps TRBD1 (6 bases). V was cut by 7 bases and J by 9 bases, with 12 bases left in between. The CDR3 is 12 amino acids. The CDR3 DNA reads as TGTGCCAGCACCAATGGACAGCAAAAACTGTTTTTT. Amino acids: CASTNGQQKLFF.

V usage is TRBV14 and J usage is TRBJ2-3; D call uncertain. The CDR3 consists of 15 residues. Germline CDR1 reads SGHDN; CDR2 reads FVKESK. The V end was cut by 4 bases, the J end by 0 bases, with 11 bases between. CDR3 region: CASSPLAPSTDTQYF. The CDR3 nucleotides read TGTGCCAGCAGCCCCCTGGCGCCTAGCACAGATACGCAGTATTTT.

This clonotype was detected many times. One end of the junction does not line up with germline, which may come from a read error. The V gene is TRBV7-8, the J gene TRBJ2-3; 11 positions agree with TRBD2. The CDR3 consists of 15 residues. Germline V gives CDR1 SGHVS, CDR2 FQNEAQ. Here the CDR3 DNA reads TGCGCCAGCAGCTTGGGACTAGCGGACACAGATACGCAGTATTTT. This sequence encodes CASSLGLADTDTQYF.

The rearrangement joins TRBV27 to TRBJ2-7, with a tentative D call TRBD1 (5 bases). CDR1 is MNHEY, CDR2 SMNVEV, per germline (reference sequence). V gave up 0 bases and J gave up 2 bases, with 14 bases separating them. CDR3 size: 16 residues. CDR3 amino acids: CASSLSVQGRAYEQYF. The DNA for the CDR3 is TGTGCCAGCAGTTTATCCGTCCAGGGCCGAGCCTACGAGCAGTACTTC.

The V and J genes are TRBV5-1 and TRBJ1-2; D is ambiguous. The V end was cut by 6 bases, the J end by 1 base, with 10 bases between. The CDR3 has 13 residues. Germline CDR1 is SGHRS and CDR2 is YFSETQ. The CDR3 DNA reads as TGCGCCAGCACCCGCGGCGGTAACTATGGCTACACCTTC. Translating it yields CASTRGGNYGYTF.

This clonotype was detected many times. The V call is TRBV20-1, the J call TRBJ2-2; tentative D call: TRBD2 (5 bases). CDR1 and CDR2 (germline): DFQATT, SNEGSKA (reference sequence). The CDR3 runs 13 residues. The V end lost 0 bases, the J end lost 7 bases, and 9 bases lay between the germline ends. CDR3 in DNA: TGCAGTGCTAGAGAGGTCGGAGGCGGGGAGCTGTTTTTT. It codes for CSAREVGGGELFF.

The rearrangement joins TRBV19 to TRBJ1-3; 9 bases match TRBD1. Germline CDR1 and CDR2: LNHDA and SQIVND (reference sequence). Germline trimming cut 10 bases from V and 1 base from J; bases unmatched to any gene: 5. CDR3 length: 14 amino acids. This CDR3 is CATGQGTSGNTIYF. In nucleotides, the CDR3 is TGTGCCACGGGACAGGGAACATCTGGAAACACCATATATTTT. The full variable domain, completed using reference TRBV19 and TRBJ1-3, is DGGITQSPKYLFRKEGQNVTLSCEQNLNHDAMYWYRQDPGQGLRLIYYSQIVNDFQKGDIAEGYSVSREKKESFPLTVTSAQKNPTAFYLCATGQGTSGNTIYFGEGSWLTVV.

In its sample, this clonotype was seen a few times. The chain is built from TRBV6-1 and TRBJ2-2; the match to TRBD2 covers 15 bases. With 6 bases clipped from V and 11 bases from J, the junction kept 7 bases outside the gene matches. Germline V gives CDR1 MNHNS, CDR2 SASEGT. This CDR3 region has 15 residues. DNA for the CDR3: TGTGCCAGCAGACCCGGGACTAGCGGGGGGAGAGAGCTGTTTTTT. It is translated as CASRPGTSGGRELFF.

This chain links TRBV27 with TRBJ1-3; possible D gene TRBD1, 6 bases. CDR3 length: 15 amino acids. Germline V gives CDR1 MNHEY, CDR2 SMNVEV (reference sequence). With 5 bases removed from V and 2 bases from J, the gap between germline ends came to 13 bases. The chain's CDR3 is CASSPSGTTGNTIYF. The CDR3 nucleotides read TGTGCCAGCAGTCCATCCGGGACAACTGGAAACACCATATATTTT.

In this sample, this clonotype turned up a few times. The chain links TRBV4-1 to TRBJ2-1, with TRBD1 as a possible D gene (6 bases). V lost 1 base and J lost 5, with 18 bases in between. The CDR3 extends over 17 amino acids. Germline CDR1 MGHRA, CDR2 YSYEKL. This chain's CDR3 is CASSQVKGQRLDNEQFF. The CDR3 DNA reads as TGCGCCAGCAGCCAAGTTAAGGGACAAAGATTGGACAATGAGCAGTTCTTC.

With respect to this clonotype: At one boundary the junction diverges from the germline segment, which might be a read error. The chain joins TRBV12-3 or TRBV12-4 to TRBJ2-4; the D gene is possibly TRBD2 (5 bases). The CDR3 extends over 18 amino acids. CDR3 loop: CTSSPSPERLLAKNIQYF. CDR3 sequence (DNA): TGTACCAGCAGTCCCAGCCCCGAGCGGCTACTAGCCAAAAACATTCAGTACTTC.

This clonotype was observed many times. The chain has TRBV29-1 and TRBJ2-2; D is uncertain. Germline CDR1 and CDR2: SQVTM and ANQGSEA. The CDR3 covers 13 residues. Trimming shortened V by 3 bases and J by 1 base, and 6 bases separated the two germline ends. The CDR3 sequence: CSVDDGNTGELFF. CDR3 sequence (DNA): TGCAGCGTTGACGACGGGAACACCGGGGAGCTGTTTTTT.

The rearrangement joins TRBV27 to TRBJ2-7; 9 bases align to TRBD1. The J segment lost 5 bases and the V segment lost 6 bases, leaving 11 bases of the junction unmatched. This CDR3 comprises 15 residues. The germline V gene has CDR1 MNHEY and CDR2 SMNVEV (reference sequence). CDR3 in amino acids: CASSYGTGIVHEQYF. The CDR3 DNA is TGTGCCAGCAGCTATGGGACAGGGATTGTCCACGAGCAGTACTTC.

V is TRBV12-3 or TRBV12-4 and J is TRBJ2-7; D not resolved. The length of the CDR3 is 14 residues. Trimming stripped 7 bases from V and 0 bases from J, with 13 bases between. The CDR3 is CASTQTGISYEQYF. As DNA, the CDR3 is TGTGCCAGCACCCAGACGGGCATCTCCTACGAGCAGTACTTC.

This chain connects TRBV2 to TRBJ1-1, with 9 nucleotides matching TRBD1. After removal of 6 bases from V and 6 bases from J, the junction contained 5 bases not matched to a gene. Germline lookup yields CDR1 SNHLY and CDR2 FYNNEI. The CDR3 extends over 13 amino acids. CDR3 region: CASRRDRDAEAFF. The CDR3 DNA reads TGTGCCAGCAGGAGGGACAGGGACGCTGAAGCTTTCTTT. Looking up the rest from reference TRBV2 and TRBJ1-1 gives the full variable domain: EPEVTQTPSHQVTQMGQEVILRCVPISNHLYFYWYRQILGQKVEFLVSFYNNEISEKSEIFDDQFSVERPDGSNFTLKIRSTKLEDSAMYFCASRRDRDAEAFFGQGTRLTVV.

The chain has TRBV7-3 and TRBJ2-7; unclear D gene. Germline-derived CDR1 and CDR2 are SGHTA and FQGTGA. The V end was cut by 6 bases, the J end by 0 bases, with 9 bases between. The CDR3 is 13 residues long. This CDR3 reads CASSGSNSYEQYF. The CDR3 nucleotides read TGTGCCAGCAGTGGCAGTAACTCCTACGAGCAGTACTTC.

CDR3 sequence: CSVERGHEQYF. The CDR3 DNA follows: TGCAGCGTTGAAAGGGGCCACGAGCAGTACTTC. The genes are TRBV29-1 and TRBJ2-7, with D maybe TRBD1 (5 bases). This CDR3 is 11 amino acids long. Trimming removed 2 bases at V and 5 bases at J, with 7 bases between. Per germline, CDR1 SQVTM and CDR2 ANQGSEA.

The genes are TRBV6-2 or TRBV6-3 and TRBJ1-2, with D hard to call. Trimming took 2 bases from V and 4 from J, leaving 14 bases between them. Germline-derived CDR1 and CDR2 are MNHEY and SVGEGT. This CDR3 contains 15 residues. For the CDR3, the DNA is TGTGCCAGCAGTTACGGCGCAGCTCTCCTCTATGGCTACACCTTC. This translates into CASSYGAALLYGYTF.

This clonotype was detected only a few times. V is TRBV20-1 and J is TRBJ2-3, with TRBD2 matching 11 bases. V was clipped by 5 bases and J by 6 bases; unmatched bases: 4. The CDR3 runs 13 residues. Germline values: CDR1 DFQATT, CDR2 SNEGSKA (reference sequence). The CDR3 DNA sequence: TGCAGTGCTGAGACTAGCGGGGTGGATACGCAGTATTTT. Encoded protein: CSAETSGVDTQYF.

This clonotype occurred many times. The CDR3 loop is CASSQASASYEQYF. The CDR3 DNA is TGCGCCAGCAGCCAAGCTTCGGCGTCCTACGAGCAGTACTTC. J is TRBJ2-7 and V is TRBV4-1; D is uncertain. The CDR3 runs to 14 residues. Germline CDR1 MGHRA, CDR2 YSYEKL. Deletions cut 1 base from V and 1 base from J, with 8 bases between.

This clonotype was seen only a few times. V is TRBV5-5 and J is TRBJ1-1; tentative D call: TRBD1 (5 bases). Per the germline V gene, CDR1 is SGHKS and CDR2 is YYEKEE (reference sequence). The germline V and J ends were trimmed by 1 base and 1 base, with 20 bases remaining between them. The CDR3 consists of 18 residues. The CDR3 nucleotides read TGTGCCAGCAGCTTGATTATGATCCAGAGAACAGGGAACACTGAAGCTTTCTTT. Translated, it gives CASSLIMIQRTGNTEAFF.

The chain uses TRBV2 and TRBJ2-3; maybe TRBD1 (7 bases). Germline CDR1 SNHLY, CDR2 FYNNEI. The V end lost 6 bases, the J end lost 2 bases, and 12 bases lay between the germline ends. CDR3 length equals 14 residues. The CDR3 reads CASSTGEVTDTQYF. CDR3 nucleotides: TGTGCCAGCAGCACAGGGGAGGTCACAGATACGCAGTATTTT. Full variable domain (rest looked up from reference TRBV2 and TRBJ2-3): EPEVTQTPSHQVTQMGQEVILRCVPISNHLYFYWYRQILGQKVEFLVSFYNNEISEKSEIFDDQFSVERPDGSNFTLKIRSTKLEDSAMYFCASSTGEVTDTQYFGPGTRLTVL.

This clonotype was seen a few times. CDR3 loop: CASSARMRGNEKLFF. DNA for the CDR3: TGTGCCAGCAGCGCCCGAATGAGGGGTAATGAAAAACTGTTTTTT. The rearrangement links TRBV7-9 to TRBJ1-4; TRBD1 is a possible D gene (5 bases). There are 15 residues in the CDR3. Germline CDR1 SEHNR, CDR2 FQNEAQ (reference sequence). V was clipped by 5 bases and J by 4 bases, with 14 bases between them.

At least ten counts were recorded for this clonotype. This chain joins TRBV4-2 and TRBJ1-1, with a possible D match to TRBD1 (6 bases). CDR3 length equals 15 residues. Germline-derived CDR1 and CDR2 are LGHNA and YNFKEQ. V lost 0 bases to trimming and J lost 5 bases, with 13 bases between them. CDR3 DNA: TGTGCCAGCAGCCAAGAGGGGGGGGCGCGGACTGAAGCTTTCTTT. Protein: CASSQEGGARTEAFF.

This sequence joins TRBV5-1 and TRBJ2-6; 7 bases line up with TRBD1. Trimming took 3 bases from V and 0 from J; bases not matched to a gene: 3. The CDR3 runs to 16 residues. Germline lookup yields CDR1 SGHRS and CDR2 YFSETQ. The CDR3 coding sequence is TGCGCCAGCAGCTCAGGACAGGTCTCTGGGGCCAACGTCCTGACTTTC. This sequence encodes CASSSGQVSGANVLTF.